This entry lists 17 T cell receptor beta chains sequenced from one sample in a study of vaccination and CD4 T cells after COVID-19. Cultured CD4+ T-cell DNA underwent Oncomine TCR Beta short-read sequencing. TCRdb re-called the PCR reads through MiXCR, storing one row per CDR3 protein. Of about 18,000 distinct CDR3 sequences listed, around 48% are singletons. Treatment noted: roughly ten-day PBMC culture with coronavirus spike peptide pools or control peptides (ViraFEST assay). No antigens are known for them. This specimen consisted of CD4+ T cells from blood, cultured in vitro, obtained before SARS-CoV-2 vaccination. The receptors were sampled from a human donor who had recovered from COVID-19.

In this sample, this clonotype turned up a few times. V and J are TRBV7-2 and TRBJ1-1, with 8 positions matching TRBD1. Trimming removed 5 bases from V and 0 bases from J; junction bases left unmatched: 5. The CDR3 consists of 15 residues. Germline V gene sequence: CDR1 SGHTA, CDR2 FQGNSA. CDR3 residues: CASSPQTGVNTEAFF. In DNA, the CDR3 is TGTGCCAGCAGCCCGCAGACAGGGGTGAACACTGAAGCTTTCTTT. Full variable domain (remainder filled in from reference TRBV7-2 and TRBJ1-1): GAGVSQSPSNKVTEKGKDVELRCDPISGHTALYWYRQSLGQGLEFLIYFQGNSAPDKSGLPSDRFSAERTGGSVSTLTIQRTQQEDSAVYLCASSPQTGVNTEAFFGQGTRLTVV.

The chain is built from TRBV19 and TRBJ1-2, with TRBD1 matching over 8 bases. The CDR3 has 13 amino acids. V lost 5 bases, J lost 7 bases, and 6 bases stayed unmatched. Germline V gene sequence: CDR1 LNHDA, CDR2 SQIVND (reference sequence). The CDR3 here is CASSDRGDGGYTF. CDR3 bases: TGTGCCAGTAGTGACAGGGGAGATGGTGGCTACACCTTC.

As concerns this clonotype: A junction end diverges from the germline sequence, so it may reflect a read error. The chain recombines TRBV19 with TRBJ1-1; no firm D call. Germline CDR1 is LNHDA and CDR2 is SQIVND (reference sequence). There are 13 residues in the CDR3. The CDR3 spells CASSTGLNTEAFF. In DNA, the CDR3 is TGTGCCAGTAGTACTGGGTTGAACACTGAGGCTTTCTTT.

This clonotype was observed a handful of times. The chain's CDR3 is CASSERPRTYNSPLHF. CDR3 in DNA: TGTGCCAGCAGTGAAAGACCCCGGACCTATAATTCACCCCTCCACTTT. V is TRBV6-1 and J is TRBJ1-6, with D uncertain. V lost 2 bases to trimming and J lost 2 bases, with 10 bases between them. CDR3 length: 16 amino acids. Germline V lookup: CDR1 MNHNS, CDR2 SASEGT.

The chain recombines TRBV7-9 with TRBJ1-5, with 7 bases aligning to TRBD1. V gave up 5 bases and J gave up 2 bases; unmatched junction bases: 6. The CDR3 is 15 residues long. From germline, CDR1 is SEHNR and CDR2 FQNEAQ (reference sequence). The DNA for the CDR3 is TGTGCCAGCAGCGCGACAGGGAGGGGCAATCAGCCCCAGCATTTT. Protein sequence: CASSATGRGNQPQHF.

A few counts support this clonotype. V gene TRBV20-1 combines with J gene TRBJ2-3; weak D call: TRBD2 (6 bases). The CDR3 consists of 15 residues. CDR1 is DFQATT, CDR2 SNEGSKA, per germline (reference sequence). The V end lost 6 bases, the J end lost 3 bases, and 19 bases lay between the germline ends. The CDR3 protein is CSAPGAAGPTDTQYF. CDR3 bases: TGCAGTGCCCCGGGTGCTGCGGGACCGACAGATACGCAGTATTTT.

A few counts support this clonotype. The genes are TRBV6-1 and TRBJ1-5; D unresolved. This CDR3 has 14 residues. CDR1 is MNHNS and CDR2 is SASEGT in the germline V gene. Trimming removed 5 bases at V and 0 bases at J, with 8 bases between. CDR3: CASSTTFSNQPQHF. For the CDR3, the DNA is TGTGCCAGCAGTACGACATTTAGCAATCAGCCCCAGCATTTT.

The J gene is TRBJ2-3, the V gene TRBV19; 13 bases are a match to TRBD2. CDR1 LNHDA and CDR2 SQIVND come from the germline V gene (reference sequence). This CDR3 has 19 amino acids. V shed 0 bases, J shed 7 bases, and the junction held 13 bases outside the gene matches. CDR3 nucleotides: TGTGCCAGTAGTATAGAAGGGGTAGAACTAGCGGGAGGGCCGAATACGCAGTATTTT. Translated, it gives CASSIEGVELAGGPNTQYF.

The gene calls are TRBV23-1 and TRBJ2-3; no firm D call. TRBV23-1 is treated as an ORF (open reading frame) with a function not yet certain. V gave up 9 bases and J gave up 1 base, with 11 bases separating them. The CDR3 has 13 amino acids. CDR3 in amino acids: CASRSERTDTQYF. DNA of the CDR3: TGCGCCAGTAGATCGGAACGCACAGATACGCAGTATTTT.

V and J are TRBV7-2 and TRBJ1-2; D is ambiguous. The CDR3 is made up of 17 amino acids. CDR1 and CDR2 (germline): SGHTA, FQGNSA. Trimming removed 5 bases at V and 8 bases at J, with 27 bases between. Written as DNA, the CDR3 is TGTGCCAGCAGCCTCGCCCGACAAGCTACCACCACGAGGGGCTACACCTTC. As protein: CASSLARQATTTRGYTF. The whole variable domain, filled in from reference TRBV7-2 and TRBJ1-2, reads GAGVSQSPSNKVTEKGKDVELRCDPISGHTALYWYRQSLGQGLEFLIYFQGNSAPDKSGLPSDRFSAERTGGSVSTLTIQRTQQEDSAVYLCASSLARQATTTRGYTFGSGTRLTVV.

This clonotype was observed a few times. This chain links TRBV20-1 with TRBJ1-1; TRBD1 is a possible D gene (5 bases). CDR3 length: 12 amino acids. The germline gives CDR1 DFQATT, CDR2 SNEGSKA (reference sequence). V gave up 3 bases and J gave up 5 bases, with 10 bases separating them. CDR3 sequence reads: CSASWGGTEAFF. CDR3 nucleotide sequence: TGCAGTGCTAGCTGGGGGGGGACTGAAGCTTTCTTT.

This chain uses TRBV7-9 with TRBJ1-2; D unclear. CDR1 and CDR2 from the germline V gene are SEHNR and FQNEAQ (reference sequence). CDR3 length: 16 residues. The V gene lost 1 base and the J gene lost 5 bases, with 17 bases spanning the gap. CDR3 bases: TGTGCCAGCAGCTTAGTGACGGCGGGGAGCGGTTATGGCTACACCTTC. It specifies CASSLVTAGSGYGYTF.

CDR3 sequence: CASSYSLAGGPQMGEQYF. In nucleotides, the CDR3 is TGTGCCAGCAGTTACTCACTAGCGGGAGGGCCTCAAATGGGCGAGCAGTACTTC. This chain joins TRBV6-2 or TRBV6-3 and TRBJ2-7, with TRBD2 matching 13 bases. Per the germline V gene, CDR1 is MNHEY and CDR2 is SVGEGT. The J segment lost 6 bases and the V segment lost 0 bases, leaving 11 bases of the junction unmatched. The CDR3 is made up of 18 amino acids.

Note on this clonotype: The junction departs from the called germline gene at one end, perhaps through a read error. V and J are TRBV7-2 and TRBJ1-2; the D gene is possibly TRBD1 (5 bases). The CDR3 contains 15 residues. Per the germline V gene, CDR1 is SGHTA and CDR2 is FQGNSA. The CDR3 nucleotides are TGTGCCAGCGGCTTAGTCTCTGGGGGGAGCGGTGGCTACACCTTC. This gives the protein CASGLVSGGSGGYTF.

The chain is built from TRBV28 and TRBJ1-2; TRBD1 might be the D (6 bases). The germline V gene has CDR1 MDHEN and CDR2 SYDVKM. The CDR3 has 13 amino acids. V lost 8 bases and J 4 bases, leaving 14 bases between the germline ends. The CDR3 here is CASQNRDGYGYTF. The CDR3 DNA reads TGTGCCAGCCAGAACAGGGATGGCTATGGCTACACCTTC.

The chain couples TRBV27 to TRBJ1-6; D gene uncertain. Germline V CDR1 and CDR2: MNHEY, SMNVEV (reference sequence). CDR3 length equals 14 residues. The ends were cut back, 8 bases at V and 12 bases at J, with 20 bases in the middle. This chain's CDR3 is CASGPTGERKPLHF. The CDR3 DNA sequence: TGTGCCAGCGGCCCCACCGGGGAAAGAAAACCCCTCCACTTT.

The CDR3 DNA reads as TGTGCCAGCAGCTTACGCGTAGGGTCCAACTATGGCTACACCTTC. Protein sequence: CASSLRVGSNYGYTF. This rearrangement joins TRBV7-2 to TRBJ1-2; no reliable D call. Trimming pared 2 bases from V and 2 bases from J, leaving 12 bases between. The germline V gene encodes CDR1 SGHTA and CDR2 FQGNSA. This CDR3 spans 15 amino acids. Full variable domain (rest looked up from reference TRBV7-2 and TRBJ1-2): GAGVSQSPSNKVTEKGKDVELRCDPISGHTALYWYRQSLGQGLEFLIYFQGNSAPDKSGLPSDRFSAERTGGSVSTLTIQRTQQEDSAVYLCASSLRVGSNYGYTFGSGTRLTVV.